This T cell receptor (beta chain) is drawn from a study of response to subunit inactivated influenza vaccine. Regarding the study as a whole: Authors proposed each seasonal influenza vaccination draws in few new T cells.

The CDR3 covers 14 residues. From germline, CDR1 is SGHRS and CDR2 YFSETQ. Losses at the gene ends were 7 bases for V and 2 bases for J; bases not matched to a gene: 9. TCRdb processed the RT-PCR reads anew with MiXCR; each CDR3 protein has one entry. Of 450,000 to 600,000 distinct CDR3 sequences listed, 15% to 20% are singletons. This clonotype was detected only a few times. Its antigen is not identified. The V call is TRBV5-1, the J call TRBJ2-7; the match to TRBD1 covers 7 bases. Sequencing used CD4+ T cells sorted from PBMCs, obtained about 23 months after vaccination. This receptor was identified in a man aged 50 to 69 who received an inactivated influenza vaccine. CDR3 DNA sequence: TGCGCCAGCCATCGACAGGGAGAGGCCTACGAGCAGTACTTC. Translated, it gives CASHRQGEAYEQYF.